One sample yielded the 21 T cell receptor beta chains listed below, sequenced in a study of neurological immune-mediated disorders (dated by TCRdb to between 2017 and 2020). The library was made by 5' RACE. Instrument on record: Illumina HiSeq 2500. The public reads were run again by TCRdb, first through fastp at Q25 and then through MiXCR, and only productive beta chains were kept. Records with the same CDR3 protein are collapsed into one entry carrying the most frequent genes and DNA. This sample holds more than 75,000 distinct CDR3 sequences; around 3.5% were observed only once. Jointly, the top ten make up around 3.1% of the sample. What was sequenced was PBMCs. The receptors were sampled from a woman aged 45-65 years with multiple sclerosis.

In its sample, this clonotype was seen many times. The chain uses TRBV5-1 and TRBJ2-7; D may be TRBD2 (5 bases). Germline V lookup: CDR1 SGHRS, CDR2 YFSETQ. With 4 bases removed from V and 0 bases from J, the gap between germline ends came to 8 bases. The CDR3 consists of 13 residues. The chain's CDR3 is CASSGLSSYEQYF. In DNA form, the CDR3 reads TGCGCCAGCAGCGGACTCAGCTCCTACGAGCAGTACTTC.

This clonotype was counted ten times or more. The CDR3 loop is CASSPLGVSHNEQFF. The CDR3 DNA reads TGTGCCAGCTCACCACTGGGGGTCAGCCACAATGAGCAGTTCTTC. The rearrangement uses TRBV18 and TRBJ2-1; D tentatively reads TRBD1 or TRBD2 (5 bases each). Germline V lookup: CDR1 KGHSH, CDR2 LQKENI. The CDR3 is made up of 15 amino acids. V was shortened by 1 base and J by 5 bases, with 12 bases between the two germline ends.

This clonotype was observed many times. The chain links TRBV20-1 to TRBJ1-6, with D tentatively TRBD1 (5 bases). Trimming shortened V by 6 bases and J by 7 bases, and 13 bases separated the two germline ends. Germline loops: CDR1 DFQATT, CDR2 SNEGSKA (reference sequence). This CDR3 comprises 13 residues. The CDR3 protein is CSAPRQPNSPLHF. The CDR3 nucleotides are TGCAGTGCCCCTCGACAGCCAAATTCACCCCTCCACTTT.

A note on this clonotype: At one of its ends the junction is not consistent with the germline gene, which may arise from a read error. The rearrangement links TRBV20-1 to TRBJ1-3; D call uncertain. The CDR3 sequence is 15 residues long. Looked up from germline, CDR1 is DFQATT and CDR2 is SNEGSKA (reference sequence). The CDR3 nucleotides read TGCAGTGCTAGGGATGGCTCGTTCTCTGGAAAAACCATATATTTT. It specifies CSARDGSFSGKTIYF.

This chain links TRBV25-1 with TRBJ1-1, with 8 bases aligning to TRBD1. V trimming: 0 bases; J trimming: 11 bases; junction bases outside the gene matches: 2. There are 12 residues in the CDR3. The germline V gene encodes CDR1 MGHDK and CDR2 SYGVNS. As DNA, the CDR3 is TGTGCCAGCAGTGAATACAGGGGGCTGGCTTTCTTT. Amino acids: CASSEYRGLAFF.

This clonotype was counted only a few times. The rearrangement links TRBV2 to TRBJ2-1; a weak D match, TRBD2 (6 bases). The germline V gene has CDR1 SNHLY and CDR2 FYNNEI. CDR3 size: 15 residues. Trimming stripped 8 bases from V and 0 bases from J, with 14 bases between. The CDR3 loop reads CASCPGGGSYNEQFF. CDR3 nucleotides: TGTGCCAGCTGCCCCGGGGGTGGCTCCTACAATGAGCAGTTCTTC.

This clonotype showed up many times. Likely a read error: the CDR3 ends without its conserved phenylalanine or tryptophan. No DNA is shown, since the ends of the CDR3 on it are uncertain; the CDR3 is the one TCRdb lists. The J gene is TRBJ2-7, the V gene TRBV5-1; TRBD1 is taken as the D call from the table, unchecked against the DNA. The V gene's germline CDR1 is SGHRS and CDR2 YFSETQ. Ends included, the CDR3 has 10 residues. CDR3: CASSCRQPET.

This clonotype was found many times. The chain carries TRBV20-1 and TRBJ2-3; D possibly uses TRBD1 or TRBD2 (6 bases each). The CDR3 totals 14 residues. The ends were cut back, 2 bases at V and 2 bases at J, with 11 bases in the middle. CDR1 is DFQATT, CDR2 SNEGSKA, per germline (reference sequence). CDR3 sequence: CSARLGGPTDTQYF. The CDR3, as DNA: TGCAGTGCTAGATTGGGGGGCCCCACAGATACGCAGTATTTT.

Ten or more counts support this clonotype. J is TRBJ2-1 and V is TRBV5-6; 9 bases align to TRBD2. CDR3 length equals 17 residues. The junction had 4 bases not matched to a gene; V was cut back by 0 bases and J by 0 bases. Germline loops: CDR1 SGHDT, CDR2 YYEEEE. CDR3 protein: CASSLGGSGGSYNEQFF. In DNA, the CDR3 is TGTGCCAGCAGCTTGGGAGGTAGCGGGGGCTCCTACAATGAGCAGTTCTTC.

This clonotype was detected many times. V and J are TRBV20-1 and TRBJ2-7; D unclear. Germline V lookup: CDR1 DFQATT, CDR2 SNEGSKA (reference sequence). Trimming took off 0 bases at V and 3 bases at J, with 9 bases between the two ends. This CDR3 is 13 amino acids long. CDR3 loop: CSARDWTSYEQYF. The DNA of the CDR3 is TGCAGTGCTAGAGATTGGACGAGCTACGAGCAGTACTTC.

Ten or more counts support this clonotype. This chain joins TRBV4-2 and TRBJ1-3; 11 bases are a match to TRBD1. Trimming removed 2 bases from V and 3 bases from J; junction bases left unmatched: 3. The CDR3 is 16 residues long. CDR1 is LGHNA and CDR2 is YNFKEQ in the germline V gene. The CDR3 DNA is TGTGCCAGCAGCCAAAGGACAGGGGGCAATGGAAACACCATATATTTT. Translation: CASSQRTGGNGNTIYF.

This clonotype was counted many times. The chain couples TRBV5-1 to TRBJ2-7; 7 bases map to TRBD2. The CDR3 runs to 15 residues. Germline V gives CDR1 SGHRS, CDR2 YFSETQ. V trimming: 3 bases; J trimming: 3 bases; junction bases outside the gene matches: 9. The CDR3 here is CASSWAAGDGYEQYF. CDR3 sequence (DNA): TGCGCCAGCAGCTGGGCCGCGGGGGACGGCTACGAGCAGTACTTC.

For the CDR3, the DNA is TGTGCCAGCAGCCCCGAGTACCAAGAGACCCAGTACTTC. Protein: CASSPEYQETQYF. This chain links TRBV14 with TRBJ2-5; D uncertain. Germline CDR1 SGHDN, CDR2 FVKESK. This CDR3 has 13 residues. V was trimmed by 4 bases and J by 0 bases, leaving 6 bases between them.

This clonotype was counted at least ten times. The chain combines TRBV5-5 with TRBJ2-2; 9 nucleotides match TRBD2. Germline loops: CDR1 SGHKS, CDR2 YYEKEE (reference sequence). The J segment lost 7 bases and the V segment lost 4 bases, leaving 8 bases of the junction unmatched. This CDR3 has 15 amino acids. CDR3 sequence reads: CASSLRGGRGGELFF. In DNA, the CDR3 is TGTGCCAGCAGCCTGCGGGGGGGCCGAGGCGGGGAGCTGTTTTTT.

In its sample, this clonotype was seen many times. The chain carries TRBV12-3 or TRBV12-4 and TRBJ1-1; D is ambiguous. CDR3 size: 12 residues. The V end was cut by 6 bases, the J end by 8 bases, with 13 bases between. CDR3 nucleotides: TGTGCCAGCAGCCCAGACACTTTGGAAGCTTTCTTT. Amino acid sequence: CASSPDTLEAFF.

In its sample, this clonotype was seen many times. The rearrangement joins TRBV7-2 to TRBJ1-2, with TRBD1 matching 8 bases. V lost 5 bases and J lost 3; bases outside the gene matches: 11. The CDR3 has 16 residues. Germline V gene data show CDR1 as SGHTA and CDR2 as FQGNSA. CDR3 in DNA: TGTGCCAGCAGCGCGCGTTGGACAGGGACGCACTATGGCTACACCTTC. Protein sequence: CASSARWTGTHYGYTF.

This clonotype showed up many times. The chain employs TRBV12-3 or TRBV12-4 and TRBJ2-3, with TRBD2 matching over 13 bases. Unmatched junction bases numbered 12, after V lost 5 bases and J lost 4 bases. This CDR3 contains 18 residues. For the CDR3, the DNA is TGTGCCAGCAGTCCGCAAATTAGGACTAGCGGGGGTTCAGATACGCAGTATTTT. Amino acid sequence: CASSPQIRTSGGSDTQYF.

This clonotype was found many times. CDR3 region: CASKQGGSSEQYF. The CDR3 nucleotides are TGTGCCAGCAAACAGGGCGGGTCGTCCGAGCAGTACTTC. This chain links TRBV6-2 or TRBV6-3 with TRBJ2-7, with D possibly being TRBD1 (6 bases). V shed 7 bases and J shed 6 bases, with 16 bases lying between them. The V gene's germline CDR1 is MNHEY and CDR2 SVGEGT. The CDR3 is 13 amino acids.

This clonotype was counted at least ten times. The CDR3 sequence is CASSVGSGGYQETQYF. The CDR3 DNA is TGTGCCAGCAGCGTTGGTAGCGGGGGGTACCAAGAGACCCAGTACTTC. This rearrangement joins TRBV9 to TRBJ2-5, with TRBD2 matching 10 bases. This CDR3 is built from 16 residues. Germline assignment: CDR1 SGDLS and CDR2 YYNGEE. V was clipped by 2 bases and J by 0 bases; unmatched bases: 4.

This clonotype has ten or more counts. The genes are TRBV5-1 and TRBJ2-7; possibly TRBD2 for D (5 bases). Germline CDR1 and CDR2: SGHRS and YFSETQ. The CDR3 is 13 amino acids. The ends were cut back, 4 bases at V and 7 bases at J, with 15 bases in the middle. CDR3 DNA: TGCGCCAGCAGCGCTTCCGGGAAAGAAGAGCAGTACTTC. This translates into CASSASGKEEQYF.

This chain uses TRBV5-4 with TRBJ2-1; 10 nucleotides match TRBD1. The CDR3 consists of 15 residues. J was trimmed by 1 base and V by 3 bases; bases with no gene match: 1. The germline V gene encodes CDR1 SGHNT and CDR2 YYREEE (reference sequence). CDR3 region: CASSWDRGSYNEQFF. CDR3 nucleotides: TGTGCCAGCAGCTGGGACAGGGGTTCCTACAATGAGCAGTTCTTC.